Listed below are T cell receptor beta chains from one sample, sequenced in a study of spatial heterogeneity in lung cancer. One entry per CDR3 protein, called by TCRdb with MiXCR from the 5' RACE reads. The table includes approximately 40,000 distinct CDR3 sequences, about 13% detected once. The material sequenced was PBMCs, taken at surgery. These receptors were obtained from a male donor with early-stage non-small cell lung cancer. Both conserved end residues are part of each CDR3. D genes are given only for firm matches. Clone size, where shown, is once, few, many, or a class for clones that have expanded.

V gene	clone size	D gene	J gene	CDR3 protein	CDR3 DNA
TRBV7-9	-	TRBD1	TRBJ1-6	CASSFGTGGSPLHF	TGTGCCAGCAGCTTTGGGACAGGGGGATCACCCCTCCACTTT
TRBV19	few	-	TRBJ2-4	CASSADGRLGNIQYF	TGTGCCAGTAGCGCGGACGGACGCCTTGGAAACATTCAGTACTTC
TRBV29-1	few	-	TRBJ2-5	CSVEGGAETQYF	TGCAGCGTTGAAGGTGGGGCGGAGACCCAGTACTTC
TRBV11-2	few	-	TRBJ2-3	CASSMRVPSTDTQYF	TGTGCCAGCTCCATGAGGGTTCCTAGCACAGATACGCAGTATTTT
TRBV20-1	-	TRBD1	TRBJ2-7	CSARGDRVPSEQYF	TGCAGTGCTAGAGGTGACAGGGTACCGTCCGAGCAGTACTTC
TRBV5-1	few	-	TRBJ1-6	CASSLKGVDSPLHF	TGCGCCAGCAGCTTGAAGGGTGTTGATTCACCCCTCCACTTT
TRBV7-2	-	-	TRBJ1-2	CASSLAQATYGYTF	TGTGCCAGCAGCTTAGCTCAGGCAACCTATGGCTACACCTTC
TRBV10-3	few	-	TRBJ2-3	CAISEASPDTQYF	TGTGCCATCAGTGAGGCAAGTCCAGATACGCAGTATTTT
TRBV19	many	-	TRBJ1-3	CAASGSGNTIYF	TGTGCCGCCTCAGGGTCTGGAAACACCATATATTTT
TRBV20-1	-	TRBD2	TRBJ2-1	CSAEGLEVFGEQFF	TGCAGTGCTGAGGGACTAGAGGTATTCGGTGAGCAGTTCTTC
TRBV12-3/TRBV12-4	-	-	TRBJ2-5	CASSSGRGRDQYF	TGTGCCAGCAGTTCGGGCAGGGGCCGGGACCAGTACTTC
TRBV5-6	many	-	TRBJ2-6	CASSVGRTNVLTF	TGTGCCAGCAGCGTCGGCAGGACCAACGTCCTGACTTTC
TRBV5-6	few	TRBD1	TRBJ2-5	CASSQVKTGMQETQYF	TGTGCCAGCAGCCAAGTAAAGACAGGGATGCAAGAGACCCAGTACTTC
TRBV5-1	-	-	TRBJ1-4	CASSLSEFNEKLFF	TGCGCCAGCAGCTTGTCTGAATTCAATGAAAAACTGTTTTTT
TRBV10-3	-	TRBD1	TRBJ1-2	CAIGTGTGYSGYTF	TGTGCCATCGGCACCGGGACAGGGTACTCTGGCTACACCTTC
TRBV6-6	once	-	TRBJ1-1	CASSPWRTEAFF	TGTGCCAGCAGTCCTTGGCGGACTGAAGCTTTCTTT
TRBV5-1	-	TRBD1	TRBJ2-6	CASSLQGNGANVLTF	TGCGCCAGCAGCTTACAGGGGAATGGGGCCAACGTCCTGACTTTC
TRBV29-1	-	TRBD1	TRBJ1-2	CSVGETGGDGYTF	TGCAGCGTTGGGGAGACAGGGGGCGATGGCTACACCTTC
TRBV5-6	-	-	TRBJ1-1	CASSRTVMNTEAFF	TGTGCCAGCAGCAGGACAGTTATGAACACTGAAGCTTTCTTT
TRBV12-3/TRBV12-4	many	-	TRBJ2-5	CASSLVTSGETQYF	TGTGCCAGCAGTTTAGTCACGTCCGGGGAGACCCAGTACTTC
TRBV7-9	-	-	TRBJ2-7	CASSLVWAPSYEQYF	TGTGCCAGCAGCTTAGTATGGGCTCCGAGCTACGAGCAGTACTTC
TRBV9	-	TRBD1	TRBJ2-7	CASSAHPGQGSEQYF	TGTGCCAGCAGCGCCCATCCGGGACAGGGCTCCGAGCAGTACTTC
TRBV11-2	many	-	TRBJ1-4	CASSLPTGTPSNEKLFF	TGTGCCAGCAGCTTACCTACTGGGACACCCAGTAATGAAAAACTGTTTTTT
TRBV7-2	-	-	TRBJ2-2	CASSFNTGELFF	TGTGCCAGCAGCTTTAACACCGGGGAGCTGTTTTTT
TRBV10-3	few	TRBD2	TRBJ2-2	CAISESLPSGHSPDTGELFF	TGTGCCATCAGTGAAAGTCTCCCTAGCGGGCACTCCCCAGACACCGGGGAGCTGTTTTTT
TRBV7-9	many	-	TRBJ2-5	CASSRQGQIQETQYF	TGTGCCAGCAGCCGTCAAGGACAGATCCAAGAGACCCAGTACTTC
TRBV4-3	few	TRBD1	TRBJ1-5	CASSPQRDRGDQPQHF	TGCGCCAGCAGCCCACAACGGGACAGGGGTGATCAGCCCCAGCATTTT
TRBV4-1	once	-	TRBJ1-3	CASSQMYRPGNTIYF	TGCGCCAGCAGCCAGATGTACAGGCCTGGAAACACCATATATTTT
TRBV5-1	-	TRBD1	TRBJ1-1	CASSPPGQGMNTEAFF	TGCGCCAGCAGCCCGCCGGGACAGGGAATGAACACTGAAGCTTTCTTT
TRBV6-5	-	-	TRBJ1-1	CASSPGESRGRTFF	TGTGCCAGCAGTCCGGGAGAGAGTCGAGGAAGGACTTTCTTT
TRBV7-3	few	-	TRBJ2-5	CASSPSTGGGAGETQYF	TGTGCCAGCAGCCCAAGCACCGGAGGGGGCGCCGGGGAGACCCAGTACTTC
TRBV20-1	-	-	TRBJ2-2	CSAPRLLGVTGELFF	TGCAGTGCCCCCCGACTCTTGGGAGTCACCGGGGAGCTGTTTTTT
TRBV5-1	many	-	TRBJ1-1	CASSRTDMNTEAFF	TGCGCCAGCTCGAGGACAGACATGAACACTGAAGCTTTCTTT
TRBV28	medium-sized	TRBD2	TRBJ2-3	CASSLGLAGSTDTQYF	TGTGCCAGCAGTTTGGGACTAGCGGGAAGCACAGATACGCAGTATTTT
TRBV12-3/TRBV12-4	few	-	TRBJ1-2	CASSRGPFNYGYTF	TGTGCCAGCAGTCGAGGCCCCTTTAACTATGGCTACACCTTC
TRBV5-1	-	TRBD1	TRBJ2-3	CASSPTGGTDTQYF	TGCGCCAGCAGCCCTACAGGGGGCACAGATACGCAGTATTTT
TRBV11-2	-	-	TRBJ2-7	CASSLGIGSSYEQYF	TGTGCCAGCAGCTTAGGGATCGGGAGTTCCTACGAGCAGTACTTC
TRBV13	medium-sized	-	TRBJ2-3	CASSITDTQYF	TGTGCCAGCAGCATCACAGATACGCAGTATTTT
TRBV7-8	-	-	TRBJ2-5	CASTLSGGAQETQYF	TGTGCCAGCACCCTTAGTGGAGGCGCTCAAGAGACCCAGTACTTC
TRBV3-1	many	TRBD1	TRBJ1-6	CASSYPGQGISPLHF	TGTGCCAGCAGCTATCCGGGACAGGGGATATCACCCCTCCACTTT
TRBV3-1	many	-	TRBJ1-1	CASSQPYQGPAEAFF	TGTGCCAGCAGCCAACCCTACCAGGGGCCAGCTGAAGCTTTCTTT
TRBV6-2/TRBV6-3	few	-	TRBJ1-4	CASRRFSGPNEKLFF	TGTGCCAGCAGAAGGTTTTCGGGCCCTAATGAAAAACTGTTTTTT
TRBV10-3	-	-	TRBJ2-3	CAITQGRDTDTQYF	TGTGCCATCACTCAAGGCAGGGACACAGATACGCAGTATTTT
TRBV12-3/TRBV12-4	few	-	TRBJ2-7	CASRPTDPSYEQYF	TGTGCCAGCAGACCGACGGACCCTTCCTACGAGCAGTACTTC
TRBV20-1	-	TRBD1	TRBJ1-1	CSATTGTVNEAFF	TGCAGTGCTACCACCGGGACAGTCAATGAAGCTTTCTTT
TRBV7-9	few	-	TRBJ2-5	CASSPPSETQYF	TGTGCCAGCAGCCCCCCGTCGGAGACCCAGTACTTC
TRBV4-1	few	TRBD1	TRBJ1-1	CASSQRDRGWVNTEAFF	TGCGCCAGCAGCCAAAGAGACAGGGGCTGGGTGAACACTGAAGCTTTCTTT
TRBV2	-	TRBD1	TRBJ2-1	CASRPGTGGYNEQFF	TGTGCCAGCAGACCCGGGACAGGGGGTTACAATGAGCAGTTCTTC
TRBV20-1	few	TRBD2	TRBJ2-3	CSARTSGNTDTQYF	TGCAGTGCACGGACTAGCGGGAACACAGATACGCAGTATTTT
TRBV5-1	-	-	TRBJ1-1	CASSFQGPEAEAFF	TGCGCCAGCAGCTTTCAGGGGCCAGAAGCTGAAGCTTTCTTT
TRBV5-6	many	-	TRBJ1-1	CASSLWMNTEAFF	TGTGCCAGCAGCTTGTGGATGAACACTGAAGCTTTCTTT
TRBV19	-	-	TRBJ2-1	CASSQSAGQGEQFF	TGTGCCAGTAGTCAGTCGGCGGGACAAGGTGAGCAGTTCTTC
TRBV12-3/TRBV12-4	-	-	TRBJ2-7	CASRFPPEQYF	TGTGCCAGCAGGTTCCCTCCCGAGCAGTACTTC
TRBV5-1	few	-	TRBJ2-3	CASSLARDGSTDTQYF	TGCGCCAGCAGCTTGGCGAGGGACGGGTCAACAGATACGCAGTATTTT
TRBV24-1	-	-	TRBJ2-1	CATSDLRTGSYNEQFF	TGTGCCACCAGTGATTTACGGACTGGCTCCTACAATGAGCAGTTCTTC
TRBV25-1	-	-	TRBJ1-4	CASCPQGLTEKLFF	TGTGCCAGCTGTCCGCAGGGCTTGACTGAAAAACTGTTTTTT
TRBV4-3	once	-	TRBJ2-3	CASSQARQEWNTQYF	TGCGCCAGCAGCCAAGCCCGACAGGAATGGAATACGCAGTATTTT
TRBV5-1	-	-	TRBJ2-7	CASSLDTVGEQYF	TGCGCCAGCAGCTTGGACACAGTAGGTGAGCAGTACTTC
TRBV7-8	many	-	TRBJ2-1	CASSRPQVRDEQFF	TGTGCCAGCAGCCGACCACAGGTGCGGGATGAGCAGTTCTTC